The 2 T cell receptor beta chains listed next were all sequenced from one sample in a study of cytomegalovirus exposure and HLA in healthy donors (dated by TCRdb to 2015 to 2018). The protocol used for the library was the immunoSEQ multiplex PCR assay. For the multiplex PCR, a mixture combining 60 forward primers for TCR Vbeta segments and 13 reverse primers for TCR Jbeta segments was used. As stored in TCRdb, this immuneACCESS dataset retains in-frame rearrangements with V and J assigned. A fraction of the clones does not appear; measured against another copy, unresolved V genes explain less than half of the discrepancy, and the remainder lacks a known reason. The sample table shows roughly 130,000 clones, and about 8.5% are seen once. The ten biggest clones cover under 7% of the sample. Sequenced: PBMCs. Receptors originate from a man in his forties or fifties in good health and CMV-seronegative.

This clone came up a few times. The chain recombines TRBV11-2 with TRBJ1-1, with a possible D match to TRBD1 (5 bases). V lost 2 bases to trimming and J lost 0 bases, with 10 bases between them. CDR1 is SGHAT, CDR2 FQNNGV, per germline. The CDR3 contains 15 residues. The CDR3 sequence: CASSLWAGLNTEAFF. The DNA for the CDR3 is TGTGCCAGCAGCTTATGGGCGGGACTGAACACTGAAGCTTTCTTT.

There are a few counts of this clone. The J gene is TRBJ2-6, the V gene TRBV7-9; TRBD1 matches at 12 bases. This CDR3 comprises 19 residues. Germline lookup yields CDR1 SEHNR and CDR2 FQNEAQ (reference sequence). V lost 5 bases and J lost 4; bases outside the gene matches: 12. CDR3 in amino acids: CASSPPPGQGAPGANVLTF. In nucleotides, the CDR3 is TGTGCCAGCAGCCCACCGCCGGGACAGGGGGCGCCCGGGGCCAACGTCCTGACTTTC.